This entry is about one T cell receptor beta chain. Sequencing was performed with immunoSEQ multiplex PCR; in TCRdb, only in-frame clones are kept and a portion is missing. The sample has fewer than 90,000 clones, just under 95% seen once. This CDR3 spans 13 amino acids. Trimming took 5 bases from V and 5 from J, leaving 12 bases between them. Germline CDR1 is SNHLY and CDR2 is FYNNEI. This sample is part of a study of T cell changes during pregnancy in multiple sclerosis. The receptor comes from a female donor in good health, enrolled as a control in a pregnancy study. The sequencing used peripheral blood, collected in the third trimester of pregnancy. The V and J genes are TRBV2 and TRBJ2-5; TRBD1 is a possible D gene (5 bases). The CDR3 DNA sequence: TGTGCCAGCAGTTATTCAGGGTCGGAGACCCAGTACTTC. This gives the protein CASSYSGSETQYF.